The 8 T cell receptor beta chains in this list originate from one sample, sequenced in a study of T-cell memory formation after mild COVID-19. Using its own MiXCR run on the 5' RACE reads, TCRdb lists one record per CDR3 protein. The table has about 180,000 distinct CDR3 sequences, about a sixth seen once. The sample taken for sequencing was PBMCs or a T cell subset sorted from them (not recorded which). These receptors were obtained from an adult woman who had mild COVID-19 (a few samples of this study predate the infection). Cell type and time point are not known.

A few counts support this clonotype. This chain connects TRBV15 to TRBJ2-1; TRBD2 might be the D (5 bases). The germline V gene encodes CDR1 LNHNV and CDR2 YYDKDF (reference sequence). The CDR3 is 15 residues long. Trimming pared 1 base from V and 1 base from J, leaving 8 bases between. The CDR3 protein is CATSRVERSYNEQFF. CDR3 nucleotides: TGTGCCACCAGCAGAGTTGAGCGGTCCTACAATGAGCAGTTCTTC.

The sample holds a few counts of this clonotype. V is TRBV7-2 and J is TRBJ1-5; weak D call: TRBD1 (5 bases). The CDR3 extends over 15 amino acids. V shed 5 bases and J shed 2 bases, with 13 bases lying between them. The germline CDR1 and CDR2 sequences are SGHTA and FQGNSA. The chain's CDR3 is CASSLGGSRNQPQHF. DNA of the CDR3: TGTGCCAGCAGCCTGGGGGGGTCCCGCAATCAGCCCCAGCATTTT. Full variable domain (outside the CDR3, taken from reference TRBV7-2 and TRBJ1-5): GAGVSQSPSNKVTEKGKDVELRCDPISGHTALYWYRQSLGQGLEFLIYFQGNSAPDKSGLPSDRFSAERTGGSVSTLTIQRTQQEDSAVYLCASSLGGSRNQPQHFGDGTRLSIL.

V is TRBV7-9 and J is TRBJ2-3; 8 bases agree with TRBD2. The CDR3 is made up of 15 amino acids. Trimming took 5 bases from V and 5 from J; bases not matched to a gene: 9. Germline lookup yields CDR1 SEHNR and CDR2 FQNEAQ (reference sequence). In DNA form, the CDR3 reads TGTGCCAGCAGCGTCTCGGGGGGGCTAAGAGATACGCAGTATTTT. Protein: CASSVSGGLRDTQYF.

This clonotype was counted a few times. The rearrangement links TRBV20-1 to TRBJ1-1; the D gene is possibly TRBD1 (5 bases). CDR1 is DFQATT, CDR2 SNEGSKA, per germline (reference sequence). The length of the CDR3 is 12 residues. Trimming stripped 4 bases from V and 4 bases from J, with 10 bases between. The CDR3 protein is CSATGGGTEAFF. The CDR3 DNA reads TGCAGTGCTACCGGGGGAGGCACTGAAGCTTTCTTT.

This clonotype was counted between two and nine times. J is TRBJ1-6 and V is TRBV20-1; D gene unclear. Germline V CDR1 and CDR2: DFQATT, SNEGSKA (reference sequence). The CDR3 spans 13 residues. Trimming shortened V by 1 base and J by 10 bases, and 11 bases separated the two germline ends. The CDR3 sequence: CSARAEGTSPLHF. CDR3 in DNA: TGCAGTGCTAGAGCTGAGGGAACCTCACCCCTCCACTTT.

This clonotype was counted at least ten times. J is TRBJ2-5 and V is TRBV7-2; the D gene is possibly TRBD1 (5 bases). The V end lost 2 bases, the J end lost 4 bases, and 5 bases lay between the germline ends. The CDR3 is 12 residues long. Per the germline V gene, CDR1 is SGHTA and CDR2 is FQGNSA. CDR3 protein: CASSLRGETQYF. CDR3 bases: TGTGCCAGCAGCTTAAGGGGAGAGACCCAGTACTTC.

In this sample, this clonotype turned up a few times. The rearrangement joins TRBV20-1 to TRBJ2-3; D is perhaps TRBD2 (5 bases). V gave up 6 bases and J gave up 8 bases, with 36 bases separating them. CDR1 DFQATT and CDR2 SNEGSKA come from the germline V gene (reference sequence). The length of the CDR3 is 19 residues. The CDR3 reads CSAEGLTVWETPGVVTQYF. The CDR3, as DNA: TGCAGTGCAGAGGGCCTAACGGTCTGGGAGACTCCCGGGGTAGTTACGCAGTATTTT.

This clonotype was seen just once. The gene calls are TRBV5-1 and TRBJ2-1, with D tentatively TRBD1 (5 bases). With 0 bases removed from V and 5 bases from J, the gap between germline ends came to 12 bases. This CDR3 is 15 amino acids long. Germline V gene sequence: CDR1 SGHRS, CDR2 YFSETQ. CDR3 coding DNA: TGCGCCAGCAGCTTGGATCCCCAAGGGGACAATGAGCAGTTCTTC. Residues: CASSLDPQGDNEQFF.